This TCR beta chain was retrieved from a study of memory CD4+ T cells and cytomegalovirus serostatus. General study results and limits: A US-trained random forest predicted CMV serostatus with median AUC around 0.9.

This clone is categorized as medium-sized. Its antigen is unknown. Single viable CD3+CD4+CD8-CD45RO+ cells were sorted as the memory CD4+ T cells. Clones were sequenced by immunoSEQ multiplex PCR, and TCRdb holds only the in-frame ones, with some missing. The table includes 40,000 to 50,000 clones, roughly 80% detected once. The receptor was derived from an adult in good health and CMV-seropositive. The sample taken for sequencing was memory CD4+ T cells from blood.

Written as DNA, the CDR3 is TGTGCCAGCAGCAAAAGGGACAGGGGATCTCCCTGGGGCTACACCTTC. It yields the protein CASSKRDRGSPWGYTF. The chain links TRBV21-1 to TRBJ1-2; TRBD1 is the table's D call and was not checked against the DNA. TRBV21-1 counts as a pseudogene. This CDR3 has 16 residues.